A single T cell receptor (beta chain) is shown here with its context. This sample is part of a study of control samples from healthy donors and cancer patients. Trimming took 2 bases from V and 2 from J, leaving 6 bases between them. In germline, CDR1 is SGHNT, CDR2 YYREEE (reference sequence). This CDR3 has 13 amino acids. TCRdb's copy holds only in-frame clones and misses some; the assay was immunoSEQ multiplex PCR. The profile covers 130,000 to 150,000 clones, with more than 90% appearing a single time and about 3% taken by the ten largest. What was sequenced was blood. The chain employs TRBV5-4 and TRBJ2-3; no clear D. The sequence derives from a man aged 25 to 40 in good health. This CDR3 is CASSFFTTDTQYF. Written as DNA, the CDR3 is TGTGCCAGCAGCTTTTTCACCACAGATACGCAGTATTTT.